This entry describes one TCR beta chain. Its antigen is currently not known. No qualities accompany the bases; no much larger clone lies one base away. Library method: the immunoSEQ multiplex PCR assay. For the multiplex PCR, a mixture combining 60 forward primers for TCR Vbeta segments and 13 reverse primers for TCR Jbeta segments was used. The CDR3 region of rearranged TCR beta genes was amplified from genomic DNA by a multiplex PCR assay. On the Illumina HiSeq System, the amplified TCR beta libraries were sequenced as 87-base-pair reads. The authors' analysis ran thus. Across the 600 to 700 repertoires, a later analysis counted approximately 83 million unique TCR beta chains, approximately 12 million of which were shared by at least two donors. A nearest-neighbor algorithm error-corrected the raw reads and collapsed the reads into unique sequences, merging closely related sequences to remove PCR and sequencing errors. To assign V, D and J gene segments, CDR3 sequences were aligned to IMGT reference sequences. For a sequence to be retained, at least a six-nucleotide match to both a V gene segment and a J gene segment was required. A rearrangement counted as productive if the CDR3 had no stop codons and remained in frame with V and J, and every other rearrangement counted as non-productive. CDR3 was defined according to IMGT convention as the region running from the second conserved V-encoded cysteine to the conserved J-encoded phenylalanine. Sequences without an unambiguous match to a single V gene segment were excluded from the earlier analysis of about 630 of the donors. An earlier analysis of 550 to 650 of the donors classified V segments as functional when productive rearrangements were above 56.7% and as segregating when the standard deviation between donors was above 5%. A statistical classification framework was built for diagnosing cytomegalovirus status from the catalog of TCR beta chain sequences. In a later analysis, TCR nucleotide sequences were compared against IMGT/GENE-DB human TR gene sequences so that V and J genes could be assigned. The TCRdist pipeline was used in a later analysis to assign CDR3 sequences and most-parsimonious VDJ recombination scenarios. In a later analysis, every TCR beta chain was defined by the combination of its CDR3 amino acid sequence and its V-gene family, and reads without a unique V-gene family were dropped. A later analysis removed roughly 590 highly shared, low-generation-probability nucleotide sequences to deal with suspected cross-contamination and a sequencing artifact. For each public chain, a later analysis derived a clonal expansion index from normalized ranks of inferred template counts within each repertoire. Generation probabilities in a later analysis came from a VDJ recombination model fitted to out-of-frame rearrangements, and those results were checked against IGoR. In a later analysis, hypergeometric tests were used to score TCR-TCR, TCR-HLA and TCR-CMV co-occurrence, with a repertoire-size bias correction applied to TCR pairs. In a later analysis, false discovery rates were estimated by permuting HLA or CMV assignments 20 times. A later analysis grouped co-occurring TCRs with DBSCAN, adding TCRdist sequence similarity when clustering within HLA-allele-positive subsets. Co-occurrence clustering excluded repertoires with fewer than 30,000 or more than 120,000 public chains, plus five with anomalous nucleotide sharing. TCRdb mirrors the immuneACCESS table, restricted to in-frame sequences. Some clones are absent from its copies; in checked studies, under half trace to an unresolved V gene, and the reason for the others is unknown. The V and J calls and clone size come from that table; D and trimming were worked out from the DNA. The sample has 95,000 to 150,000 clones on record, 6.5% to 9.5% of them singletons. The ten largest clones capture 5% to 6.5% of the sample.

V sheds 3 bases and J sheds 6 bases, leaving 17 bases between their ends. The germline V gene (reference sequence) sets CDR1 to WNHNN and CDR2 to SYGVQD. CDR3 length: 15 amino acids, cysteine to phenylalanine. CDR3 DNA only is kept here, 45 bases in frame from base 1. The cohort comprised approximately 700 healthy bone marrow donors. Cohort members were all nominally healthy when sampled, although unrecorded immune exposures were likely present. The donor tested CMV seropositive, placing the donor among the 290 or so seropositive members of the cohort. A peripheral blood sample was provided by each donor, and peripheral blood mononuclear cells were used for TCR beta sequencing. Genomic DNA extraction from the blood cell samples was performed with the Qiagen DNeasy Blood Extraction Kit. These data belong to a study of cytomegalovirus exposure and HLA in healthy donors listed by TCRdb under 2017. Some background on the complete study: In an earlier analysis of 587 of the donors, about 260 Gb of sequence data and 90 million to 120 million unique TCR beta sequences from 180 million or so T cells were reported. A later analysis re-examined previously published TCR beta repertoires from 600 to 700 donors and added high-resolution HLA genotyping to investigate patterns of TCR occurrence. Because of strong linkage in the cohort, four or five DR-DQ haplotypes were treated as single units for association and clustering. The number of donors typed differed by locus, with 629-630 for A, B, C, DRB1 and DQB1, around 500 for DQA1, under 610 for DPA1, and approximately 470 for DPB1. The genetic ancestry cluster associated with self-reported Caucasian donors included 81% of the roughly 400 genotyped donors. In a later genetic analysis, genome-wide SNP genotypes for about 65% of the roughly 670 donors were used, and that subset was treated as a discovery cohort. The study combined high-throughput TCR immunosequencing, statistical association of individual TCRs with disease status, and machine learning to predict cytomegalovirus infection status. Every discovery cohort repertoire had been produced on one sequencing platform. HLA typing included class I and class II loci at four-digit resolution. Alongside the repertoire data, information on donor age, sex, ethnicity and CMV serostatus was compiled. To decide whether each TCR beta V gene segment behaved as functional or pseudogenic, an earlier analysis of some 580 of the donors relied on high-throughput TCR beta sequencing. Using immunosequencing, the study profiled T cell repertoires from 640 or so subjects and related those repertoires to cytomegalovirus serostatus. Approximately 310 gigabases of sequencing data and tens of millions of unique TCR sequences were included in an early release covering about 700 HLA-typed donors. The later analysis used no new phenotypic data to find candidate immune exposures, relying instead on TCR beta sequences and their occurrence across donors. Among some 400 genotyped donors of the cohort, an average of roughly 230,000 unique TCR beta nucleotide sequences was sequenced per donor, of which roughly 17% were non-productive. In addition to the first cohort of approximately 650 subjects, a separate validation cohort of 100 to 150 different subjects was used. The study aimed to test whether signatures of past pathogen exposure could be identified by cataloging public T cell receptors.

The research as a whole found: Presence/absence analyses assumed roughly uniform sequencing depth across donors, an assumption that may not hold. In a later analysis, 15,000 to 20,000 TCR beta sequences were associated with specific HLA alleles at a false discovery rate of 0.05. When HLA alleles, especially DR and DQ, strongly co-occurred, attributing TCR associations to individual alleles was difficult. Some IMGT-functional V segments, including TRBV6-2 and TRBV6-3, could not be told apart with the 87-base-pair reads, so those segments were excluded. A few of the identified cytomegalovirus-associated TCR beta chains were confirmed in vitro to be specific for cytomegalovirus antigens. The authors suggested that the approach could potentially be generalized to other disease states and immunological phenotypes. Most TCR sequences were seen in very few donors, while some public TCRs were found in many individuals. In a later analysis, the rate of TCR association differed among HLA loci, with DRB1 alleles having the most associated TCRs and HLA-C alleles having the fewest. In a later analysis, HLA-associated TCR beta chains were found to be more clonally expanded and to have lower generation probabilities than equally common non-associated chains. The study gave a list of 150 to 200 TCR beta chains associated with cytomegalovirus. A group of highly shared sequence variants was considered likely to be a technical artifact of the sequencing pipeline. According to a later analysis, most CMV-associated TCR beta chains appeared to be HLA-restricted, and the HLA associations seemed to be driven largely by CMV exposure. Broadly in line with IMGT annotations, most TCR beta V segments showed up in productive rearrangements about 90% or about 30% of the time in an earlier analysis of approximately 640 of the donors. Cytomegalovirus status was reported to be diagnosed by the classifier with high specificity and sensitivity in both the original and validation cohorts. In a later analysis, several top co-occurrence clusters were reported to appear linked to parvovirus B19, influenza, CMV and Epstein-Barr virus. This cohort had only TCR beta chains sequenced, and the lack of alpha or paired-chain data limited which features could be detected. Compared with the roughly 700-donor mean, donors in an Asian-associated ancestry cluster had fewer N-insertions in productive TCRs, according to a later genetic analysis. A further reported finding was that TCR beta sequences accurately predicted the HLA-A and HLA-B alleles for most subjects in the first cohort. In a later genetic analysis, a missense DCLRE1C variant was associated with V-gene and J-gene trimming of TCR beta chains, and the association was replicated in an independent cohort. Because counts were too low, roughly 18 rarely observed V segments, including chromosome 9 orphons, were left out of the earlier analysis of roughly 600 of the donors. CMV serostatus was the only immune exposure information available for the cohort. Correlated functional status among segregating V segments might reflect linkage disequilibrium, but an unknown experimental factor could not be ruled out. HLA typing was unavailable for some donors at each locus, so association tests used only the typed subset.

Input material: PBMCs. The rearrangement joined TRBV10-1 to TRBJ1-1; TRBD1 is perhaps the D gene, given 6 matching bases. This clonotype was sampled from a woman aged 40 to 55 in good health and CMV-seropositive. The CDR3 region reads CASSDSLQGSPEAFF. The DNA sequence is TGCGCCAGCAGTGACTCTCTTCAGGGGTCCCCTGAAGCTTTCTTT.